At least ten counts were recorded for the clone carrying this T cell receptor (beta chain). What it recognizes is unknown. During construction of the library, unique molecular identifiers were attached to individual cDNA molecules for quantitative, reproducible TCR counting. In the original processing: With a range of roughly 23,224 to 690,600, the median per sample was around 97,000 TCRs. TCRdb called the RACE reads again in MiXCR, with one record for every CDR3 protein. TCRdb, not the authors, supplied the V and J calls. This sample has about 71,000 distinct CDR3 sequences, with roughly 9.8% found just once. Time point reported: patch test 1, 2 weeks after DPC sensitization. As for treatment: therapeutic diphenylcyclopropenone sensitization with weekly scalp DPC. The entry originates in a study of human T cells and chemical hapten exposure. Study-wide background: Patients, a majority of them female, were diagnosed with alopecia areata, totalis or universalis.

Findings and caveats of the study: Expanded TCRs showed more large CDR3 clusters than pre-sensitization or healthy control sets.

The TCR comes from a woman in her thirties or forties with alopecia areata. Some clones in this sample may be carry-over from other donors' samples. The sample here was whole blood, taken in connection with sensitization to the hapten diphenylcyclopropenone (DPC).

This chain's CDR3 is CASSYSVGVPNYGYTF. The DNA for the CDR3 is TGTGCCAGCAGTTACTCCGTTGGAGTTCCTAACTATGGCTACACCTTC. The chain carries TRBV6-5 and TRBJ1-2; D gene uncertain. CDR3 size: 16 residues. Trimming cost V 0 bases and J 0 bases, with 11 bases left between them. CDR1 and CDR2 from the germline V gene are MNHEY and SVGAGI.